This T cell receptor beta chain was documented in a study of cytomegalovirus exposure and HLA in healthy donors. Study-wide points: While the bulk of TCR sequences proved rare, some public TCRs turned up in many donors. Highest at DRB1 and lowest at HLA-C, TCR association rates differed among HLA loci in a later analysis.

The count of this clone is one. Its antigen is as yet unknown. In the PCR, 60 Vbeta and 13 Jbeta primers were used. Data came from immunoSEQ multiplex PCR; TCRdb stores just in-frame clones and leaves some out. The profile shows 75,000 to 90,000 clones, 60% to 85% of them singletons. Sequencing was performed on PBMCs. This TCR was sampled from a male donor in good health and CMV-seropositive.

In DNA, the CDR3 is TGTGCCAGCAGCCCGGGACAGGGGTTCTATGGCTACACCTTC. Translation: CASSPGQGFYGYTF. The chain is built from TRBV5-6 and TRBJ1-2, with 10 bases identical to TRBD1. Germline V lookup: CDR1 SGHDT, CDR2 YYEEEE. The length of the CDR3 is 14 residues. With V trimmed by 4 bases and J by 4 bases, 4 bases remained unmatched.